This entry lists 5 T cell receptor beta chains sequenced from one sample in a study of blood T cell repertoires in COVID-19. The data were produced by immunoSEQ multiplex PCR, yet TCRdb's version contains in-frame clones alone and is incomplete. The sample carries fewer than 400,000 clones, 80% to 90% recorded once. Sequencing input: PBMCs or T cells enriched from blood (not recorded which). The receptors were gathered from a woman aged 18-29 years who had recovered from COVID-19.

V and J are TRBV7-2 and TRBJ1-2; weak D call: TRBD1 (6 bases). Trimming removed 7 bases from V and 7 bases from J, with 19 bases in between. Germline V gives CDR1 SGHTA, CDR2 FQGNSA. The CDR3 runs to 14 residues. The CDR3 loop reads CASTPTTGSLGYTF. DNA for the CDR3: TGTGCCAGCACTCCTACTACAGGGTCGCTTGGCTACACCTTC.

The J gene is TRBJ1-3, the V gene TRBV25-1; D gene ambiguous. V shed 2 bases and J shed 6 bases, with 8 bases lying between them. This CDR3 region has 13 residues. Per germline, CDR1 MGHDK and CDR2 SYGVNS. CDR3 bases: TGTGCCAGCAGTGAAACGGCGGTAAACACCATATATTTT. Translation: CASSETAVNTIYF.

The chain couples TRBV3-1 (or the pseudogene TRBV3-2) to TRBJ1-2, with a possible D match to TRBD1 (6 bases). CDR3 length: 16 amino acids. Trimming removed 1 base at V and 4 bases at J, with 16 bases between. Germline CDR1 reads LGHDT; CDR2 reads YNNKEL (reference sequence). The CDR3 spells CASSQGAQGGGYGYTF. CDR3 DNA: TGTGCCAGCAGCCAAGGGGCACAGGGTGGGGGCTATGGCTACACCTTC.

The V gene is TRBV18, the J gene TRBJ2-7; the D gene is possibly TRBD1 (8 bases). Germline V gives CDR1 KGHSH, CDR2 LQKENI. The CDR3 loop spans 15 amino acids. The V end was cut by 6 bases, the J end by 5 bases, with 20 bases between. CDR3 DNA: TGTGCCAGCTCTCAAACAGGGGGGGAACCCCACGAGCAGTACTTC. Translation: CASSQTGGEPHEQYF.

The sample holds one count of this clone. The chain uses TRBV18 and TRBJ1-2; TRBD1 aligns across 10 bases. In germline, CDR1 is KGHSH, CDR2 LQKENI. The CDR3 covers 14 residues. Trimming removed 4 bases from V and 8 bases from J; junction bases left unmatched: 7. CDR3 loop: CASSQSTGGEGYTF. The CDR3 coding sequence is TGTGCCAGCTCACAATCGACAGGGGGCGAAGGCTACACCTTC. Full variable domain (missing parts from reference TRBV18 and TRBJ1-2): NAGVMQNPRHLVRRRGQEARLRCSPMKGHSHVYWYRQLPEEGLKFMVYLQKENIIDESGMPKERFSAEFPKEGPSILRIQQVVRGDSAAYFCASSQSTGGEGYTFGSGTRLTVV.